Shown below are 18 T cell receptor beta chains from a single sample sequenced in a study of cytomegalovirus exposure and HLA in healthy donors. It was with 60 Vbeta and 13 Jbeta primers that the PCR ran. Here immunoSEQ multiplex PCR was the method, and the copy in TCRdb shows in-frame clones only, minus some. The sample lists 90,000 to 150,000 clones; 65% to 75% were seen once. The sequenced sample was PBMCs. These receptors all come from a woman aged 50 to 60 in good health and CMV-seropositive.

This clone was observed once. The chain is built from TRBV4-3 and TRBJ1-2; possible D gene TRBD1, 6 bases. Trimming took off 0 bases at V and 5 bases at J, with 19 bases between the two ends. The germline gives CDR1 LGHNA, CDR2 YSLEER. The CDR3 totals 17 residues. The chain's CDR3 is CASSQEGGERGSYGYTF. CDR3 DNA: TGCGCCAGCAGCCAAGAAGGGGGAGAGAGAGGGTCTTATGGCTACACCTTC.

This clone was found once. V is TRBV10-3 and J is TRBJ2-1, with 12 positions matching TRBD2. The CDR3 covers 16 residues. J lost 6 bases, V lost 3 bases, and 6 bases had no gene match. Looked up from germline, CDR1 is ENHRY and CDR2 is SYGVKD. The CDR3 region is CAISDLAGGRGNEQFF. As DNA, the CDR3 is TGTGCCATCAGTGATCTAGCGGGGGGGCGGGGCAATGAGCAGTTCTTC.

This chain uses TRBV2 with TRBJ2-1; perhaps TRBD2 as D (5 bases). Germline CDR1 SNHLY, CDR2 FYNNEI. V lost 8 bases to trimming and J lost 9 bases, with 17 bases between them. The CDR3 totals 13 residues. The CDR3 bases are TGTGCCAGCTGTTTGCACGACGCGGGTGAGCAGTTCTTC. Residues: CASCLHDAGEQFF.

This chain connects TRBV2 to TRBJ2-1, with 8 positions matching TRBD2. CDR3 length: 17 residues. Unmatched junction bases numbered 17, after V lost 6 bases and J lost 7 bases. The V gene's germline CDR1 is SNHLY and CDR2 FYNNEI. The CDR3 region is CASRPPGGAGAGNEQFF. The CDR3 DNA sequence: TGTGCCAGCAGACCTCCGGGGGGAGCGGGAGCGGGGAATGAGCAGTTCTTC.

The genes are TRBV4-1 and TRBJ1-3, with 8 bases fitting TRBD1. The germline gives CDR1 MGHRA, CDR2 YSYEKL. With V trimmed by 0 bases and J by 1 base, 8 bases remained unmatched. The CDR3 contains 18 residues. The CDR3 coding sequence is TGCGCCAGCAGCCAAGAAGGAACAGGGGGTTTATCTGGAAACACCATATATTTT. This encodes CASSQEGTGGLSGNTIYF.

This clone was recorded only once. The chain joins TRBV7-2 to TRBJ2-5, with 10 bases that match TRBD2. V was pared by 5 bases and J by 4 bases, with 7 bases of the junction left unmatched. The CDR3 consists of 15 residues. CDR1 and CDR2 from the germline V gene are SGHTA and FQGNSA. This CDR3 reads CASSQQTSGTETQYF. Here the CDR3 DNA reads TGTGCCAGCAGCCAACAAACTAGCGGGACAGAGACCCAGTACTTC. Based on the CDR3 plus reference TRBV7-2 and TRBJ2-5, the full variable domain is GAGVSQSPSNKVTEKGKDVELRCDPISGHTALYWYRQSLGQGLEFLIYFQGNSAPDKSGLPSDRFSAERTGGSVSTLTIQRTQQEDSAVYLCASSQQTSGTETQYFGPGTRLLVL.

The chain recombines TRBV27 with TRBJ1-2; 7 nucleotides align to TRBD1. Germline assignment: CDR1 MNHEY and CDR2 SMNVEV (reference sequence). With 5 bases clipped from V and 8 bases from J, the junction kept 11 bases outside the gene matches. CDR3 size: 14 residues. CDR3 amino acids: CASSLNTGDGGYTF. DNA for the CDR3: TGTGCCAGCAGTCTTAATACAGGGGACGGAGGCTACACCTTC.

J is TRBJ2-7 and V is TRBV5-4; maybe TRBD2 (6 bases). The germline V and J ends were trimmed by 4 bases and 6 bases, with 14 bases remaining between them. CDR3 length: 13 amino acids. Germline loops: CDR1 SGHNT, CDR2 YYREEE (reference sequence). CDR3 nucleotides: TGTGCCAGCAGCGGGGAGGTCGTTTCCGAGCAGTACTTC. As protein: CASSGEVVSEQYF.

The J gene is TRBJ1-5, the V gene TRBV5-1; D perhaps matches TRBD1 (5 bases). There are 16 residues in the CDR3. Trimming cost V 3 bases and J 3 bases, with 16 bases left between them. Germline CDR1 reads SGHRS; CDR2 reads YFSETQ. This CDR3 is CASSSGSGANNQPQHF. Here the CDR3 DNA reads TGCGCCAGCAGCTCTGGTAGTGGGGCTAACAATCAGCCCCAGCATTTT.

The chain carries TRBV28 and TRBJ2-7; the D is unclear. Germline CDR1 reads MDHEN; CDR2 reads SYDVKM. V was clipped by 2 bases and J by 5 bases, with 7 bases between them. This CDR3 has 12 amino acids. The CDR3 sequence: CASSLTLDEQYF. The DNA for the CDR3 is TGTGCCAGCAGTTTAACTTTGGACGAGCAGTACTTC.

This clone has just one count. The V gene is TRBV15, the J gene TRBJ1-5; D not certain. Germline CDR1 is LNHNV and CDR2 is YYDKDF (reference sequence). There are 14 residues in the CDR3. Trimming cost V 5 bases and J 7 bases, with 15 bases left between them. The CDR3 nucleotides read TGTGCCACCAGCGGTGAACCGGTCTTGCAGCCCCAGCATTTT. Amino acids: CATSGEPVLQPQHF.

This chain joins TRBV4-1 and TRBJ2-1; D unclear. V lost 0 bases, J lost 5 bases, and 5 bases lay in between. CDR1 and CDR2 (germline): MGHRA, YSYEKL. There are 13 residues in the CDR3. This CDR3 is CASSQDVNNEQFF. CDR3 coding DNA: TGCGCCAGCAGCCAAGACGTTAACAATGAGCAGTTCTTC.

V is TRBV19 and J is TRBJ2-7; perhaps TRBD2 as D (6 bases). Germline assignment: CDR1 LNHDA and CDR2 SQIVND (reference sequence). The CDR3 covers 13 residues. The V end lost 4 bases, the J end lost 4 bases, and 11 bases lay between the germline ends. This chain's CDR3 is CASSKGRGYEQYF. Here the CDR3 DNA reads TGTGCCAGTAGTAAGGGTCGGGGGTACGAGCAGTACTTC.

This rearrangement joins TRBV28 to TRBJ1-5, with 12 bases that match TRBD1. Germline values: CDR1 MDHEN, CDR2 SYDVKM. J gave up 6 bases and V 8 bases, and 8 bases lay outside the gene matches. The CDR3 runs to 15 residues. The CDR3 reads CASSKGTGGRQPQHF. The CDR3 nucleotides read TGTGCCAGCTCGAAAGGGACAGGGGGCCGTCAGCCCCAGCATTTT.

V gene TRBV7-2 combines with J gene TRBJ1-1; the D gene is possibly TRBD1 (5 bases). The V end lost 5 bases, the J end lost 4 bases, and 8 bases lay between the germline ends. The length of the CDR3 is 12 residues. Germline values: CDR1 SGHTA, CDR2 FQGNSA. CDR3 in amino acids: CASSRDSTEAFF. As DNA, the CDR3 is TGTGCCAGCAGCCGTGACAGCACTGAAGCTTTCTTT.

The V gene is TRBV27, the J gene TRBJ2-7; D not certain. CDR1 and CDR2 (germline): MNHEY, SMNVEV (reference sequence). The CDR3 runs to 16 residues. Between the trimmed V and J ends, which lost 6 bases and 1 base, there was a span of 19 bases. CDR3 coding DNA: TGTGCCAGCAGCTCTATTTTCGCGGCAGCTTCCTACGAGCAGTACTTC. This translates into CASSSIFAAASYEQYF.

CDR3 nucleotide sequence: TGCAGTGCCCCAGGGCTAGATGGCTACACCTTC. Protein product: CSAPGLDGYTF. The chain recombines TRBV20-1 with TRBJ1-2, with D possibly matching TRBD1 (5 bases). V lost 6 bases, J lost 6 bases, and 11 bases lay in between. The CDR3 has 11 residues. Germline loops: CDR1 DFQATT, CDR2 SNEGSKA (reference sequence).

The rearrangement uses TRBV4-1 and TRBJ2-7; 8 positions agree with TRBD1. CDR1 is MGHRA, CDR2 YSYEKL, per germline. The V segment lost 1 base and the J segment 2 bases; nucleotides outside the gene matches: 4. This CDR3 is 15 amino acids long. The CDR3 coding sequence is TGCGCCAGCAGCCAAGTAACAGGGGGAACCTACGAGCAGTACTTC. Protein: CASSQVTGGTYEQYF.